This T cell receptor beta chain was recorded in a study of T-cell memory formation after mild COVID-19. This clonotype was recorded a few times. Per the germline V gene, CDR1 is GTSNPN and CDR2 is SVGIG (reference sequence). Trimming removed 3 bases at V and 2 bases at J, with 5 bases between. The CDR3 sequence is 13 residues long. TCRdb processed the 5' RACE reads anew with MiXCR; each CDR3 protein has one entry. The sample holds some 150,000 distinct CDR3 sequences; about 19% are singletons and the top ten take around 2.4%. This sequence originates from an adult woman who had mild COVID-19 (a few samples of this study predate the infection). Cell type and time point are not known. Sequencing was done on a sample of PBMCs or a T cell subset sorted from them (not recorded which). The chain joins TRBV30 to TRBJ2-6; D gene uncertain. In nucleotides, the CDR3 is TGTGCCTGGAGACATGCTGGGGCCAACGTCCTGACTTTC. This gives the protein CAWRHAGANVLTF.